This T cell receptor (beta chain) was found in a study of PD-L1 blockade in urothelial cancer. As for the study in general: About 85% of the roughly 30 patients comprised males who had bladder-origin urothelial cancer. Whole-study results and caveats: In blood sampled pretreatment, TCR clonality below the median predicted better survival.

With regard to this clone: The antigen remains unidentified.

In each PCR, synthetic TCR analog templates were spiked in. Libraries were prepared by immunoSEQ multiplex PCR; TCRdb keeps only in-frame clonotypes and omits some of them. Among 33,000 or so clones listed, approximately 80% were seen once. The CDR3 is 13 residues long. J lost 7 bases, V lost 6 bases, and 4 bases had no gene match. The germline CDR1 and CDR2 sequences are MNHEY and SMNVEV (reference sequence). The genes are TRBV27 and TRBJ2-1, with 9 positions matching TRBD2. Material: PBMCs, obtained around atezolizumab (anti-PD-L1) treatment. This TCR was recovered from a man between 65 and 85 years old with urothelial cancer. The CDR3 DNA reads TGTGCCAGCAGGATAGCGGGAGTTAATGAGCAGTTCTTC. Amino acids: CASRIAGVNEQFF.